These T cell receptor beta chains were read from a single sample in a study of metastatic and nonmetastatic thyroid tumors. TCRdb reprocessed the PCR reads using MiXCR. The table records just under 60,000 clones, roughly 15% of them present only once. The sequenced sample was blood. Every receptor here comes from a male donor with papillary thyroid cancer or a benign thyroid nodule (not recorded which). Some clones in this sample may be carry-over from other donors' samples. CDR3s include the opening cysteine and the closing phenylalanine or tryptophan. A D gene is named only where the DNA matches it firmly. The size field is filled for only some rows; it gives once, few, many or a size class.

.	many	TRBV20-1	TRBJ1-5	CSALSLSLTNQPQHF	TGCAGTGCCCTATCCTTAAGCCTGACCAATCAGCCCCAGCATTTT
.	many	TRBV20-1	TRBJ1-2	CSARVRDGYGYTF	TGCAGTGCTAGAGTTCGCGACGGCTATGGCTACACCTTC
.	few	TRBV6-2/TRBV6-3	TRBJ2-2	CASSYDWPNTGELFF	TGTGCCAGCAGTTACGACTGGCCAAACACCGGGGAGCTGTTTTTT
TRBD2	many	TRBV18	TRBJ2-2	CASSPGLAAKNTGELFF	TGTGCCAGCTCACCAGGACTAGCAGCTAAGAACACCGGGGAGCTGTTTTTT
.	many	TRBV6-1	TRBJ2-1	CASSPSTGNRNEQFF	TGTGCCAGCAGCCCCAGTACAGGGAACCGCAATGAGCAGTTCTTC
TRBD2	.	TRBV11-2	TRBJ2-3	CASSPRTSLQDTQYF	TGTGCCAGCAGCCCCCGGACTAGCCTACAAGATACGCAGTATTTT
TRBD1	few	TRBV2	TRBJ1-1	CASRSGQSNTEDFF	TGTGCCAGCAGATCGGGACAGAGTAACACTGAAGATTTCTTT
TRBD2	many	TRBV5-1	TRBJ2-1	CASSFTSGYKLNEQFF	TGCGCCAGCAGCTTCACTAGCGGTTATAAATTGAATGAGCAGTTCTTC
TRBD1	.	TRBV30	TRBJ1-1	CAWNNRGRGNNKAFF	TGTGCCTGGAATAACAGGGGGAGAGGGAACAATAAAGCTTTCTTT
.	.	TRBV11-2	TRBJ2-2	CSSSLGHRGYTWELFF	TGTTCCAGCAGCCTGGGACATCGAGGGTACACCTGGGAGCTGTTTTTT
TRBD1	.	TRBV5-1	TRBJ1-1	CASSPGTGCHLGTEAFF	TGCGCCAGCAGCCCTGGGACAGGGTGCCACCTGGGCACTGAAGCTTTCTTT
.	few	TRBV5-6	TRBJ1-5	CASSLGGDQPQHF	TGTGCCAGCAGCTTGGGGGGGGATCAGCCCCAGCATTTT
.	.	TRBV4-1	TRBJ2-7	CASIHPTAKPGEQYF	TGCGCCAGCATCCACCCGACCGCTAAGCCGGGCGAGCAGTACTTC
.	few	TRBV6-1	TRBJ1-5	CASSEHDEGHQPQHF	TGTGCCAGCAGTGAACATGATGAGGGCCATCAGCCCCAGCATTTT
.	many	TRBV2	TRBJ2-1	CASTSSGYNEQFF	TGTGCCAGCACTTCGTCGGGGTACAATGAGCAGTTCTTC
.	many	TRBV5-1	TRBJ2-7	CASSLSGLEQYF	TGCGCCAGCAGCTTGTCGGGGCTCGAGCAGTACTTC
.	.	TRBV7-3	TRBJ2-1	CASSLTVQCGNEQFF	TGTGCCAGCAGCTTAACCGTACAGTGTGGGAATGAGCAGTTCTTC
.	.	TRBV20-1	TRBJ2-2	CSARADKRGYAVELFF	TGCAGTGCTAGAGCAGACAAAAGGGGATATGCCGTGGAGCTGTTTTTT
TRBD1	.	TRBV15	TRBJ1-6	CGTRRGDRGSPLHF	TGTGGCACCCGTAGAGGGGACAGGGGGTCACCACTCCACTTT
TRBD2	many	TRBV20-1	TRBJ2-3	CSASFASGSTDTQYF	TGCAGTGCTAGTTTTGCTAGCGGGAGCACAGATACGCAGTATTTT
TRBD2	medium-sized	TRBV20-1	TRBJ2-1	CSAYDPLAGGGEQFF	TGCAGTGCTTACGATCCGCTAGCGGGAGGAGGTGAGCAGTTCTTC
.	many	TRBV28	TRBJ1-1	CASSHQGDMNTEAFF	TGTGCCAGCAGTCACCAGGGCGACATGAACACTGAAGCTTTCTTT
.	.	TRBV6-1	TRBJ2-6	CAITERGAGANVLTF	TGTGCCATCACTGAAAGGGGGGCTGGGGCCAACGTCCTGACTTTC
TRBD2	many	TRBV11-2	TRBJ2-3	CASSSGRWSTDTQYF	TGTGCCAGCAGCAGCGGGAGATGGAGCACAGATACGCAGTATTTT
.	many	TRBV7-8	TRBJ2-5	CASSLFTGRVAETQYF	TGTGCCAGCAGCTTATTCACAGGACGGGTAGCAGAGACCCAGTACTTC
.	many	TRBV28	TRBJ1-4	CASSLRARGKEKLFF	TGTGCCAGCAGTTTAAGGGCCAGGGGTAAGGAAAAACTGTTTTTT
TRBD2	once	TRBV20-1	TRBJ2-1	CSARVRLAGGTGEQFF	TGCAGTGCTAGAGTTAGACTAGCGGGAGGGACAGGTGAGCAGTTCTTC
.	many	TRBV5-6	TRBJ1-2	CASSSADQGNYGYTF	TGTGCCAGCAGCAGTGCCGATCAGGGAAACTATGGCTACACCTTC
TRBD2	many	TRBV20-1	TRBJ2-2	CSARGLAGGPTRELFF	TGCAGTGCCAGGGGACTAGCGGGAGGGCCGACGCGGGAGCTGTTTTTT
.	.	TRBV24-1	TRBJ2-1	CATSDLPTGLSGAHNEQFF	TGTGCCACCAGTGATTTACCAACTGGACTATCGGGGGCCCACAATGAGCAGTTCTTC
.	many	TRBV6-2/TRBV6-3	TRBJ2-2	CASTLRGGTGELFF	TGTGCCAGCACCTTACGGGGAGGCACCGGGGAGCTGTTTTTT
TRBD1	many	TRBV24-1	TRBJ2-3	CATSERRDRTPTDTQYF	TGTGCCACCAGTGAGAGACGGGACAGGACGCCCACAGATACGCAGTATTTT